Below, 29 T cell receptor beta chains from the same sample are listed, as sequenced in a study of cytomegalovirus exposure and HLA in healthy donors (dated by TCRdb to 2016 to 2017). Preparation of the library involved the immunoSEQ multiplex PCR assay. For the multiplex PCR, a mixture combining 60 forward primers for TCR Vbeta segments and 13 reverse primers for TCR Jbeta segments was used. Entries here come from immuneACCESS through TCRdb and include only in-frame sequences with V and J called. Some clones fail to appear in such tables; in the studies checked, an unresolved V gene covers under half of the shortfall, and the cause of the remainder is unknown. This sample is represented by under 200,000 clones; around 80% of them were singletons. In total, the top ten clones hold 7% of the sample. Sequencing was carried out using PBMCs. Receptors originate from a woman between 40 and 55 years old in good health and CMV-seropositive.

The rearrangement joins TRBV28 to TRBJ1-6, with 8 nucleotides matching TRBD1. Germline V gene data show CDR1 as MDHEN and CDR2 as SYDVKM. The V segment lost 7 bases and the J segment 5 bases; nucleotides outside the gene matches: 10. CDR3 length: 16 amino acids. The CDR3 DNA reads as TGTGCCAGCACCCTCCTTCTGGGACAGGATAATTCACCCCTCCACTTT. Translation: CASTLLLGQDNSPLHF.

This chain connects TRBV5-4 to TRBJ2-3; maybe TRBD2 (5 bases). Germline values: CDR1 SGHNT, CDR2 YYREEE (reference sequence). V was trimmed by 4 bases and J by 2 bases, leaving 20 bases between them. This CDR3 has 17 amino acids. The CDR3 reads CASSPQEPLRVTDTQYF. The CDR3 region has the DNA TGTGCCAGCAGCCCTCAGGAACCGTTGCGGGTCACAGATACGCAGTATTTT. Filled out from reference TRBV5-4 and TRBJ2-3, the complete variable domain reads ETGVTQSPTHLIKTRGQQVTLRCSSQSGHNTVSWYQQALGQGPQFIFQYYREEENGRGNFPPRFSGLQFPNYSSELNVNALELDDSALYLCASSPQEPLRVTDTQYFGPGTRLTVL.

V is TRBV6-1 and J is TRBJ2-7, with D possibly TRBD1 on 6 matching bases. V lost 4 bases and J 5 bases, leaving 9 bases between the germline ends. Germline CDR1 reads MNHNS; CDR2 reads SASEGT. The CDR3 spans 12 residues. DNA for the CDR3: TGTGCCAGCAGTGGAAACAGGGACGAGCAGTACTTC. Translated, it gives CASSGNRDEQYF.

This clone was observed a single time. The rearrangement joins TRBV7-9 to TRBJ1-2; no clear D gene. The CDR3 is 15 residues long. V lost 1 base and J lost 4, with 13 bases in between. Germline CDR1 is SEHNR and CDR2 is FQNEAQ (reference sequence). CDR3 in DNA: TGTGCCAGCAGCTTAGGCCCCATGGCTAGCTATGGCTACACCTTC. Protein product: CASSLGPMASYGYTF.

The V call is TRBV28, the J call TRBJ1-6; D perhaps matches TRBD1 (6 bases). CDR3 length equals 15 residues. The germline V gene has CDR1 MDHEN and CDR2 SYDVKM. Trimming left V 3 bases short and J 7 bases short, with 13 bases between. Written as DNA, the CDR3 is TGTGCCAGCAGTTTGGGGGGGGCGAGGAATTCACCCCTCCACTTT. Amino acids: CASSLGGARNSPLHF.

The sample holds one count of this clone. The chain is built from TRBV29-1 and TRBJ2-2; 9 bases align to TRBD1. Germline V gives CDR1 SQVTM, CDR2 ANQGSEA. The junction had 8 bases not matched to a gene; V was cut back by 6 bases and J by 6 bases. The CDR3 is 14 residues long. The CDR3 region is CSVNTGGSAGELFF. The CDR3 nucleotides read TGCAGCGTCAACACAGGGGGCTCCGCCGGGGAGCTGTTTTTT.

The chain employs TRBV6-5 and TRBJ2-7; TRBD2 agrees at 7 bases. This CDR3 has 12 amino acids. The trim removed 8 bases at V and 6 bases at J, leaving 7 bases unmatched. Germline lookup yields CDR1 MNHEY and CDR2 SVGAGI. The CDR3 DNA follows: TGTGCCAGCCGACCGGGACTAAGCGAGCAGTACTTC. It encodes CASRPGLSEQYF.

This sequence joins TRBV7-3 and TRBJ2-5; D gene ambiguous. The DNA end lines up better with TRBJ2-7; the J call may be wrong. Per the germline V gene, CDR1 is SGHTA and CDR2 is FQGTGA. The length of the CDR3 is 13 residues. The CDR3 is CASSLKAGYEQYF. As DNA, the CDR3 is TGTGCCAGCAGCTTAAAGGCAGGTTACGAGCAGTACTTC.

J is TRBJ1-2 and V is TRBV15; tentatively, D is TRBD1 (5 bases). The CDR3 is made up of 13 amino acids. Trimming pared 3 bases from V and 6 bases from J, leaving 11 bases between. The germline V gene encodes CDR1 LNHNV and CDR2 YYDKDF (reference sequence). CDR3 residues: CATSRGLLDGYTF. CDR3 in DNA: TGTGCCACCAGCAGGGGACTTCTAGATGGCTACACCTTC.

In its sample, this clone was seen a few times. One junction end does not reproduce the germline sequence, and a read error may be involved. The chain couples TRBV27 to TRBJ1-2, with 9 bases aligning to TRBD1. The germline CDR1 and CDR2 sequences are MNHEY and SMNVEV (reference sequence). The CDR3 spans 12 residues. This CDR3 reads CASSFGTGRLAF. In DNA form, the CDR3 reads TGTGCCAGCAGTTTCGGGACAGGGCGTCTCGCCTTC.

In DNA, the CDR3 is TGTGCCAGCAGCCTAACCAGGGCACATGGCTACACCTTC. This encodes CASSLTRAHGYTF. The V and J genes are TRBV5-4 and TRBJ1-2, with a tentative D call TRBD1 (5 bases). Germline CDR1 reads SGHNT; CDR2 reads YYREEE (reference sequence). Trimming shortened V by 4 bases and J by 6 bases, and 13 bases separated the two germline ends. The CDR3 sequence is 13 residues long.

Points on this clone: Different DNA sequences within this sample yield the same CDR3. The CDR3: CASGWTGSEQYF. CDR3 bases: TGTGCTAGTGGCTGGACAGGGAGCGAGCAGTACTTC. The chain combines TRBV12-5 with TRBJ2-7; TRBD1 agrees at 8 bases. Trimming cost V 6 bases and J 6 bases; bases outside gene matches: 4. CDR3 length: 12 residues. The germline V gene has CDR1 LGHNT and CDR2 FRNRAP.

CDR3 protein: CASSYSRTGGPDTQYF. The CDR3 DNA is TGTGCCAGCAGTTACTCGCGGACAGGGGGTCCAGATACGCAGTATTTT. V usage is TRBV6-6 and J usage is TRBJ2-3, with 10 bases matching TRBD1. Trimming took 0 bases from V and 4 from J; bases not matched to a gene: 4. Looked up from germline, CDR1 is MNHNY and CDR2 is SVGAGI (reference sequence). This CDR3 is 16 amino acids long.

J is TRBJ1-1 and V is TRBV29-1; 8 positions match TRBD1. The CDR3 is 14 amino acids. V shed 4 bases, J shed 1 base, and the junction held 5 bases outside the gene matches. CDR1 is SQVTM and CDR2 is ANQGSEA in the germline V gene. CDR3 in DNA: TGCAGCGTTGCCCCAGGGGGCGAGAACACTGAAGCTTTCTTT. Amino acid sequence: CSVAPGGENTEAFF.

The chain employs TRBV5-4 and TRBJ1-2; D ambiguous. Germline V lookup: CDR1 SGHNT, CDR2 YYREEE (reference sequence). The V gene lost 0 bases and the J gene lost 8 bases, with 14 bases spanning the gap. The CDR3 totals 14 residues. The CDR3 region is CASSLVGRPEGYTF. DNA of the CDR3: TGTGCCAGCAGCTTGGTGGGTCGCCCGGAGGGCTACACCTTC.

Notes on this clone: The junction shows a germline mismatch at one end, possibly a read error. The rearrangement links TRBV28 to TRBJ1-1; 9 nucleotides match TRBD1. The V gene's germline CDR1 is MDHEN and CDR2 SYDVKM. The CDR3 consists of 14 residues. As DNA, the CDR3 is TGTGCCAGCAGTCAGACCCAGGACAGGGGTGAAGTTTTCTTT. It translates to CASSQTQDRGEVFF.

There are a few counts of this clone. The chain links TRBV6-1 to TRBJ1-2, with 7 bases fitting TRBD1. CDR1 is MNHNS, CDR2 SASEGT, per germline. This CDR3 is 15 amino acids long. Trimming cost V 1 base and J 5 bases; bases outside gene matches: 7. The CDR3 region has the DNA TGTGCCAGCAGTGAAGGCGGTACAGGGGTTTATGGCTACACCTTC. Protein: CASSEGGTGVYGYTF.

The chain uses TRBV27 and TRBJ2-1, with TRBD2 matching over 7 bases. V shed 7 bases and J 9 bases; nucleotides not matched to a gene: 27. This CDR3 region has 19 residues. CDR1 and CDR2 (germline): MNHEY, SMNVEV (reference sequence). CDR3 bases: TGTGCCAGCAAGAGTGCCCTGGGGGTTTGGGCCATCTGGGAGGGTGAGCAGTTCTTC. It is translated as CASKSALGVWAIWEGEQFF.

The rearrangement uses TRBV7-9 and TRBJ2-1, with 12 bases aligning to TRBD2. V trimming: 6 bases; J trimming: 5 bases; junction bases outside the gene matches: 2. The germline V gene encodes CDR1 SEHNR and CDR2 FQNEAQ (reference sequence). This CDR3 contains 14 residues. CDR3 residues: CASRTSGGDNEQFF. The CDR3, as DNA: TGTGCCAGCAGGACTAGCGGGGGAGACAATGAGCAGTTCTTC.

J is TRBJ1-6 and V is TRBV5-6, with D hard to call. CDR3 length: 15 residues. With 0 bases removed from V and 7 bases from J, the gap between germline ends came to 11 bases. Germline values: CDR1 SGHDT, CDR2 YYEEEE. The CDR3 DNA follows: TGTGCCAGCAGCTTGGTCGGGGTTGGGAATTCACCCCTCCACTTT. Its protein is CASSLVGVGNSPLHF.

This chain links TRBV2 with TRBJ1-5, with D hard to call. This CDR3 is 13 amino acids long. The V gene's germline CDR1 is SNHLY and CDR2 FYNNEI. V lost 4 bases and J lost 11, with 15 bases in between. The DNA for the CDR3 is TGTGCCAGCAGTGCCGGGGTTGAGGTATCCCAGCATTTT. Its protein product is CASSAGVEVSQHF.

This clone appeared once. The gene calls are TRBV5-5 and TRBJ1-3; 8 bases map to TRBD1. V was pared by 4 bases and J by 2 bases, with 8 bases of the junction left unmatched. The germline V gene encodes CDR1 SGHKS and CDR2 YYEKEE (reference sequence). This CDR3 has 16 amino acids. The CDR3 protein is CASSVSGTGTGNTIYF. The CDR3, as DNA: TGTGCCAGCAGCGTATCCGGGACAGGTACTGGAAACACCATATATTTT.

The V and J genes are TRBV11-3 and TRBJ2-1; possible D gene TRBD1, 6 bases. The CDR3 spans 15 residues. The ends were cut back, 5 bases at V and 0 bases at J, with 11 bases in the middle. Per the germline V gene, CDR1 is SGHNT and CDR2 is YENEEA. The CDR3 DNA reads TGTGCCAGCAGCCCAGGGGCTAGCTCCTACAATGAGCAGTTCTTC. Protein product: CASSPGASSYNEQFF.

Only one count was recorded for this clone. The genes are TRBV15 and TRBJ1-1; 8 bases are shared with TRBD1. In germline, CDR1 is LNHNV, CDR2 YYDKDF (reference sequence). V lost 2 bases to trimming and J lost 5 bases; unmatched junction nucleotides: 7. CDR3 length equals 15 residues. CDR3 sequence reads: CATSRSTQGATEAFF. The CDR3 DNA reads TGTGCCACCAGCAGATCCACCCAGGGGGCGACTGAAGCTTTCTTT.

The chain is built from TRBV5-6 and TRBJ2-3, with D possibly matching TRBD2 (5 bases). This CDR3 region has 14 residues. The V and J ends lost 0 bases and 4 bases respectively, with 9 bases between them. Germline V CDR1 and CDR2: SGHDT, YYEEEE. Here the CDR3 DNA reads TGTGCCAGCAGCTTGGGCCCCGGGGCAGATACGCAGTATTTT. Amino acid sequence: CASSLGPGADTQYF. Combining the CDR3 with reference TRBV5-6 and TRBJ2-3 gives the whole variable domain DAGVTQSPTHLIKTRGQQVTLRCSPKSGHDTVSWYQQALGQGPQFIFQYYEEEERQRGNFPDRFSGHQFPNYSSELNVNALLLGDSALYLCASSLGPGADTQYFGPGTRLTVL.

The chain employs TRBV10-1 and TRBJ1-1; possibly TRBD1 for D (5 bases). This CDR3 region has 13 residues. From germline, CDR1 is WNHNN and CDR2 SYGVQD (reference sequence). V was clipped by 7 bases and J by 4 bases, with 13 bases between them. CDR3 DNA sequence: TGCGCCAGCACCAGGGAACTGGGCACTGAAGCTTTCTTT. Its translation is CASTRELGTEAFF.

J is TRBJ2-5 and V is TRBV2, with 11 bases lining up with TRBD2. The germline CDR1 and CDR2 sequences are SNHLY and FYNNEI. This CDR3 has 15 residues. The trim removed 5 bases at V and 4 bases at J, leaving 6 bases unmatched. CDR3 sequence: CASSRLAGGLETQYF. The CDR3 coding sequence is TGTGCCAGCAGTCGCCTAGCGGGGGGTTTAGAGACCCAGTACTTC.

This sequence joins TRBV6-1 and TRBJ1-4; TRBD1 is a possible D gene (5 bases). Germline V lookup: CDR1 MNHNS, CDR2 SASEGT. This CDR3 is 12 amino acids long. V gave up 7 bases and J gave up 8 bases, with 11 bases separating them. CDR3 coding DNA: TGTGCCAGCACCTCGGGGGTCGAAAAACTGTTTTTT. It yields the protein CASTSGVEKLFF.

The rearrangement links TRBV20-1 to TRBJ2-3, with D unclear. CDR1 and CDR2 (germline): DFQATT, SNEGSKA (reference sequence). Trimming left V 5 bases short and J 1 base short, with 4 bases between. CDR3 length equals 11 residues. The CDR3 region has the DNA TGCAGTGCTCCTCGCACAGATACGCAGTATTTT. Its protein product is CSAPRTDTQYF.